These T cell receptor beta chains were read from a single sample in a study of PD-1 blockade in classical Hodgkin lymphoma. Method: immunoSEQ multiplex PCR; TCRdb's copy keeps in-frame clones and lacks some. Found here are tens of thousands of clones, roughly 91% of them singletons; the top ten hold under 6%. Sequenced material: peripheral blood mononuclear cells (PBMCs), taken before the second cycle of nivolumab. The receptors come from a human donor with classical Hodgkin lymphoma. The CDR3 runs from the conserved cysteine through the conserved F or W.

J gene	V gene	CDR3 protein
TRBJ2-5	TRBV21-1	CASSKAGGSNEETQYF
TRBJ2-7	TRBV5-1	CASSWGELAGVYEQYF
TRBJ1-5	TRBV5-1	CASSLVGGQPQHF
TRBJ2-5	TRBV5-1	CASRGGETQYF
TRBJ2-1	TRBV11-3	CASSLWDSETYNEQFF
TRBJ2-2	TRBV5-1	CASSLTGQNTGELFF
TRBJ2-7	TRBV7-9	CASRKAGATYEQYF
TRBJ1-1	TRBV5-1	CASSLVTGSMNTEAFF
TRBJ1-6	TRBV5-1	CASSFAGGSGNSPLHF
TRBJ2-1	TRBV2	CASRPQSGGGNEQFF
TRBJ2-3	TRBV6-5	CASSFTGIWDTQYF
TRBJ2-6	TRBV2	CASRAWTGSGSGANVLTF
TRBJ2-2	TRBV11-1	CASSLLGGNTGELFF
TRBJ2-6	TRBV9	CASSANIAGDSGANVLTF
TRBJ2-1	TRBV18	CASSRKPPTGSNEQFF